Presented here are 30 T cell receptor beta chains from one specimen sequenced in a study of technical replicates of blood from a handful of donors. Libraries were prepared by immunoSEQ multiplex PCR; TCRdb keeps only in-frame clonotypes and omits some of them. Of roughly 83,000 clones detected, around nine tenths appear once; the ten largest clones hold over 0.2%. Sequencing used T cells isolated from PBMCs. The receptor source for this set is a human donor in good health.

The rearrangement links TRBV4-1 to TRBJ2-5; D is possibly TRBD1 (5 bases). Germline lookup yields CDR1 MGHRA and CDR2 YSYEKL. The V and J ends lost 4 bases and 4 bases respectively, with 19 bases between them. This CDR3 comprises 16 residues. The CDR3 protein is CASSPRSQGIGETQYF. The CDR3 DNA follows: TGCGCCAGCAGCCCCCGAAGTCAGGGTATAGGAGAGACCCAGTACTTC.

The chain links TRBV6-1 to TRBJ1-1, with 8 bases that match TRBD1. Germline values: CDR1 MNHNS, CDR2 SASEGT. J gave up 5 bases and V 5 bases, and 7 bases lay outside the gene matches. There are 14 residues in the CDR3. CDR3 sequence: CASSQNRGRTEAFF. The CDR3 coding sequence is TGTGCCAGCAGTCAAAACAGGGGGAGAACTGAAGCTTTCTTT.

This clone was observed a handful of times. This sequence joins TRBV29-1 and TRBJ1-1; possibly TRBD1 for D (6 bases). CDR3 size: 12 residues. Germline V gene sequence: CDR1 SQVTM, CDR2 ANQGSEA. V lost 5 bases and J lost 2, with 9 bases in between. The CDR3 nucleotides are TGCAGCGTTACAGGGATCAACACTGAAGCTTTCTTT. Protein sequence: CSVTGINTEAFF.

The genes are TRBV4-1 and TRBJ2-7; TRBD1 aligns across 9 bases. Trimming at V came to 3 bases and at J to 7 bases, leaving 10 bases not matched to a gene. Per the germline V gene, CDR1 is MGHRA and CDR2 is YSYEKL. The CDR3 is made up of 15 amino acids. CDR3 sequence: CASSHPGTGTGEQYF. CDR3 sequence (DNA): TGCGCCAGCAGCCATCCTGGGACAGGGACGGGGGAGCAGTACTTC.

The J gene is TRBJ1-2, the V gene TRBV7-9; D ambiguous. CDR1 and CDR2 (germline): SEHNR, FQNEAQ (reference sequence). V shed 5 bases and J shed 4 bases, with 11 bases lying between them. This CDR3 contains 13 residues. Here the CDR3 reads CASSPIQAYGYTF. CDR3 sequence (DNA): TGTGCCAGCAGCCCCATTCAAGCCTATGGCTACACCTTC.

The chain couples TRBV7-6 to TRBJ2-3; 8 bases align to TRBD2. From germline, CDR1 is SGHVS and CDR2 FNYEAQ. Trimming took 5 bases from V and 4 from J; bases not matched to a gene: 5. The CDR3 length is 14 residues. The CDR3 DNA reads TGTGCCAGCAGCCTCACGGGAGGGCCAGATACGCAGTATTTT. This encodes CASSLTGGPDTQYF.

The genes are TRBV7-6 and TRBJ1-5, with D tentatively TRBD1 (5 bases). Germline V CDR1 and CDR2: SGHVS, FNYEAQ. The CDR3 has 15 amino acids. With 5 bases removed from V and 5 bases from J, the gap between germline ends came to 16 bases. CDR3 sequence (DNA): TGTGCCAGCAGCGAAAACGCGGGGGACGATCAGCCCCAGCATTTT. This encodes CASSENAGDDQPQHF.

This clone was recorded once. The gene calls are TRBV30 and TRBJ1-3; possibly TRBD1 for D (5 bases). The CDR3 runs to 13 residues. V lost 3 bases to trimming and J lost 3 bases, with 9 bases between them. Germline-derived CDR1 and CDR2 are GTSNPN and SVGIG (reference sequence). The DNA for the CDR3 is TGTGCCTGGAGGACAGTATTTGGAAACACCATATATTTT. Its translation is CAWRTVFGNTIYF.

The CDR3 spells CASRQGLNTEAFF. The CDR3 region has the DNA TGCGCCAGTAGACAGGGGTTGAACACTGAAGCTTTCTTT. V gene TRBV10-1 combines with J gene TRBJ1-1; TRBD1 matches 8 bases. The trim removed 9 bases at V and 0 bases at J, leaving 3 bases unmatched. This CDR3 comprises 13 residues. CDR1 is WNHNN, CDR2 SYGVQD, per germline (reference sequence).

Written as DNA, the CDR3 is TGCGCCAGCAGCTTGAGTAGCGGGAGGACTGGGGCCAACGTCCTGACTTTC. The encoded protein is CASSLSSGRTGANVLTF. The rearrangement joins TRBV5-1 to TRBJ2-6; 10 positions agree with TRBD2. The CDR3 consists of 17 residues. Germline V CDR1 and CDR2: SGHRS, YFSETQ. With V trimmed by 1 base and J by 2 bases, 3 bases remained unmatched.

This rearrangement joins TRBV7-8 to TRBJ1-2; 9 positions agree with TRBD1. J lost 6 bases, V lost 5 bases, and 10 bases had no gene match. CDR1 and CDR2 (germline): SGHVS, FQNEAQ. The CDR3 runs 15 residues. For the CDR3, the DNA is TGTGCCAGCAGCAAACCAACCGGGACAGGGAATGGCTACACCTTC. It translates to CASSKPTGTGNGYTF.

V gene TRBV11-3 combines with J gene TRBJ2-5, with 8 nucleotides matching TRBD1. This CDR3 has 19 residues. CDR1 SGHNT and CDR2 YENEEA come from the germline V gene. After removal of 1 base from V and 5 bases from J, the junction contained 18 bases not matched to a gene. In DNA form, the CDR3 reads TGTGCCAGCAGCTTAGCAGATCCGGGACAGGTCCGGTTGGAGGAGACCCAGTACTTC. This sequence encodes CASSLADPGQVRLEETQYF.

This sequence joins TRBV5-1 and TRBJ2-1; 13 bases match TRBD2. CDR1 SGHRS and CDR2 YFSETQ come from the germline V gene. V gave up 3 bases and J gave up 8 bases; unmatched junction bases: 5. The CDR3 length is 15 residues. The CDR3 DNA follows: TGCGCCAGCAGCTGGACTAGCGGGAGAGCGGATGAGCAGTTCTTC. It encodes CASSWTSGRADEQFF.

This clone is a singleton in its sample. The chain combines TRBV7-8 with TRBJ1-2; 11 positions match TRBD1. The V segment lost 3 bases and the J segment 4 bases; nucleotides outside the gene matches: 7. Germline V CDR1 and CDR2: SGHVS, FQNEAQ. The length of the CDR3 is 16 residues. This CDR3 is CASSLAPGQGVYGYTF. In DNA, the CDR3 is TGTGCCAGCAGCTTGGCTCCGGGACAGGGGGTCTATGGCTACACCTTC. The full variable domain, with the rest looked up from reference TRBV7-8 and TRBJ1-2, is GAGVSQSPRYKVAKRGQDVALRCDPISGHVSLFWYQQALGQGPEFLTYFQNEAQLDKSGLPSDRFFAERPEGSVSTLKIQRTQQEDSAVYLCASSLAPGQGVYGYTFGSGTRLTVV.

V gene TRBV6-1 combines with J gene TRBJ1-1; D is possibly TRBD1 (5 bases). Trimming cost V 6 bases and J 3 bases, with 11 bases left between them. The CDR3 covers 13 residues. From germline, CDR1 is MNHNS and CDR2 SASEGT. The DNA for the CDR3 is TGTGCCAGCAGCAGGGTACTGGACACTGAAGCTTTCTTT. Protein product: CASSRVLDTEAFF.

The chain uses TRBV5-6 and TRBJ2-5, with 10 bases identical to TRBD2. Germline V CDR1 and CDR2: SGHDT, YYEEEE. The CDR3 sequence is 16 residues long. Trimming took 1 base from V and 5 from J; bases not matched to a gene: 8. The CDR3 DNA reads TGTGCCAGCAGCTTGTACAAGCGGGAGGGCCTCGAGACCCAGTACTTC. This encodes CASSLYKREGLETQYF.

This sequence joins TRBV6-1 and TRBJ2-1; 9 bases fit TRBD2. Germline V gene sequence: CDR1 MNHNS, CDR2 SASEGT. This CDR3 has 15 residues. Trimming removed 6 bases from V and 0 bases from J; junction bases left unmatched: 3. CDR3 coding DNA: TGTGCCAGCAGGGCGGGAGGGAGCTCCTACAATGAGCAGTTCTTC. Translation: CASRAGGSSYNEQFF.

V and J are TRBV5-1 and TRBJ2-7, with 16 bases that match TRBD2. Germline lookup yields CDR1 SGHRS and CDR2 YFSETQ. This CDR3 is built from 15 residues. Trimming at V came to 4 bases and at J to 6 bases, leaving 4 bases not matched to a gene. CDR3 residues: CASSTGTSGGVEQYF. DNA of the CDR3: TGCGCCAGCAGCACCGGGACTAGCGGGGGGGTCGAGCAGTACTTC.

The chain couples TRBV30 to TRBJ1-1; 7 nucleotides agree with TRBD1. V was clipped by 5 bases and J by 1 base; unmatched bases: 4. The CDR3 covers 13 residues. The germline gives CDR1 GTSNPN, CDR2 SVGIG (reference sequence). The CDR3 is CAWDRVRNTEAFF. In DNA form, the CDR3 reads TGTGCCTGGGACAGGGTTCGGAACACTGAAGCTTTCTTT.

The rearrangement uses TRBV19 and TRBJ2-7; possibly TRBD1 for D (6 bases). This CDR3 spans 15 amino acids. V was pared by 3 bases and J by 1 base, with 13 bases between. Per the germline V gene, CDR1 is LNHDA and CDR2 is SQIVND (reference sequence). The CDR3 nucleotides read TGTGCCAGTAGTATTGGACAGATTTCGTCCTACGAGCAGTACTTC. It translates to CASSIGQISSYEQYF.

CDR3 in amino acids: CASSWSGSDKETQYF. The DNA for the CDR3 is TGCGCCAGCAGCTGGAGCGGGTCTGACAAAGAGACCCAGTACTTC. The rearrangement links TRBV5-1 to TRBJ2-5, with D maybe TRBD2 (6 bases). CDR3 length: 15 residues. The V gene lost 3 bases and the J gene lost 3 bases, with 15 bases spanning the gap. CDR1 and CDR2 from the germline V gene are SGHRS and YFSETQ.

This sequence joins TRBV20-1 and TRBJ2-3; D unresolved. Trimming removed 6 bases at V and 1 base at J, with 5 bases between. This CDR3 region has 11 residues. Germline V gene data show CDR1 as DFQATT and CDR2 as SNEGSKA (reference sequence). CDR3 residues: CSAYRTDTQYF. The CDR3 DNA is TGCAGTGCCTATCGCACAGATACGCAGTATTTT.

The rearrangement joins TRBV2 to TRBJ2-3; 10 positions agree with TRBD2. This CDR3 is 14 amino acids long. Germline lookup yields CDR1 SNHLY and CDR2 FYNNEI. Unmatched junction bases numbered 3, after V lost 8 bases and J lost 1 base. DNA for the CDR3: TGTGCCAGCGTCCTAGCGGGAGGCACAGATACGCAGTATTTT. This codes for CASVLAGGTDTQYF.

The chain couples TRBV5-1 to TRBJ2-1, with TRBD1 as a possible D gene (6 bases). V was trimmed by 0 bases and J by 3 bases, leaving 13 bases between them. Germline CDR1 is SGHRS and CDR2 is YFSETQ. The CDR3 has 16 amino acids. The CDR3 DNA reads TGCGCCAGCAGCTTGGAGGGGGTATCTCTCTACAATGAGCAGTTCTTC. Translating gives CASSLEGVSLYNEQFF.

The chain employs TRBV27 and TRBJ1-3; D is undetermined. Germline assignment: CDR1 MNHEY and CDR2 SMNVEV (reference sequence). V was clipped by 2 bases and J by 0 bases, with 8 bases between them. The CDR3 totals 15 residues. The DNA for the CDR3 is TGTGCCAGCAGTTTAATCGGTAACTCTGGAAACACCATATATTTT. It is translated as CASSLIGNSGNTIYF.

The rearrangement uses TRBV6-5 and TRBJ2-7, with D perhaps TRBD2 (6 bases). This CDR3 spans 13 amino acids. Germline assignment: CDR1 MNHEY and CDR2 SVGAGI. The V gene lost 7 bases and the J gene lost 12 bases, with 22 bases spanning the gap. The CDR3 nucleotides are TGTGCCAGCACCCTGAAATACCGGGACTCGCTGTACTTC. Translating it yields CASTLKYRDSLYF.

This chain uses TRBV27 with TRBJ2-7, with TRBD1 identical over 7 bases. CDR3 length equals 15 residues. Germline trimming cut 4 bases from V and 1 base from J; bases unmatched to any gene: 7. The germline V gene has CDR1 MNHEY and CDR2 SMNVEV (reference sequence). CDR3 protein: CASSSPGTASYEQYF. The DNA of the CDR3 is TGTGCCAGCAGTTCACCCGGGACAGCTTCCTACGAGCAGTACTTC.

The rearrangement links TRBV5-1 to TRBJ1-5; no clear D gene. This CDR3 spans 15 amino acids. The ends were cut back, 0 bases at V and 0 bases at J, with 7 bases in the middle. Germline CDR1 is SGHRS and CDR2 is YFSETQ. The CDR3 coding sequence is TGCGCCAGCAGCTTGGCATCGGGTAGCAATCAGCCCCAGCATTTT. Its translation: CASSLASGSNQPQHF.

The rearrangement links TRBV6-6 to TRBJ1-3; D remains ambiguous. CDR1 is MNHNY and CDR2 is SVGAGI in the germline V gene (reference sequence). The CDR3 covers 14 residues. Trimming shortened V by 5 bases and J by 2 bases, and 10 bases separated the two germline ends. CDR3 in amino acids: CASSTRRAGNTIYF. In DNA, the CDR3 is TGTGCCAGCAGTACTCGGAGGGCTGGAAACACCATATATTTT.

V gene TRBV30 combines with J gene TRBJ2-5, with 10 bases lining up with TRBD2. The V segment lost 2 bases and the J segment 4 bases; nucleotides outside the gene matches: 7. The CDR3 totals 15 residues. Per the germline V gene, CDR1 is GTSNPN and CDR2 is SVGIG (reference sequence). CDR3 nucleotides: TGTGCCTGGAGTAAAGCGGGGGGGCCGGGAGAGACCCAGTACTTC. Translation: CAWSKAGGPGETQYF.